A selection of T cell receptor beta chains follows, all from one sample in a study of blood T cells in healthy people across ages. TCRdb re-derived calls from the 5' RACE reads in MiXCR, one entry per CDR3 protein. The sample contains roughly 1.4 million distinct CDR3 sequences, around 59% of which appear only once. The sequencing sample was made of blood. The receptors derive from a young man in good health. Both conserved end residues are trimmed from each CDR3. The order of the fields is J gene, D gene, V gene, clone size, CDR3 protein. The D gene is left open where the match is weak. The size entry is marked missing in some rows and otherwise reads once, few, many or a size class.

>TRBJ1-2|.|TRBV7-2|.
ASSPGDLYGYT
>TRBJ1-1|.|TRBV10-3|.
AIMAQDNTEAF
>TRBJ1-2|.|TRBV27|.
ASSSRGYNYGYT
>TRBJ1-2|.|TRBV4-1|few
ASSQIDGPLYGYT
>TRBJ2-5|.|TRBV20-1|.
SAREHRATQY
>TRBJ2-7|.|TRBV12-3/TRBV12-4|once
ASSVNRDINEQY
>TRBJ2-1|.|TRBV29-1|few
SARIREENEQF
>TRBJ1-1|.|TRBV5-5|.
ASSLGGTVNTEAF
>TRBJ2-7|.|TRBV19|.
ASSPVGEPYEQY
>TRBJ2-1|.|TRBV14|.
ASSQATLWGNEQF
>TRBJ1-2|.|TRBV7-8|.
ASSLGWRYGYT
>TRBJ2-7|TRBD2|TRBV20-1|few
SHTGLPSYEQY
>TRBJ2-1|.|TRBV29-1|.
SVEVVQITPQATNEQF
>TRBJ1-2|.|TRBV29-1|.
SVRNIPGYT
>TRBJ2-7|.|TRBV7-2|few
ASSLEVGWGGEQY
>TRBJ2-5|TRBD2|TRBV27|few
ASSLWGGETQY
>TRBJ1-1|TRBD1|TRBV12-3/TRBV12-4|few
ASRTGLDTEAF
>TRBJ1-1|TRBD1|TRBV29-1|.
SVFRTGETEAF
>TRBJ1-2|.|TRBV6-6|.
ASSYSSRGNYGYT
>TRBJ1-2|.|TRBV2|.
ASILARVPPGSYGYT
>TRBJ2-1|.|TRBV6-5|.
ASLGGSNKQF
>TRBJ2-5|.|TRBV5-1|.
ASSPASTGFGETQY
>TRBJ2-1|.|TRBV4-2|.
ASSQHASLSNNEQF
>TRBJ1-1|.|TRBV4-1|.
ASSQVGEGGGSEAF
>TRBJ1-5|.|TRBV20-1|.
SALRGTGGRPQH
>TRBJ2-7|.|TRBV5-1|few
ASSSHDYYEQY
>TRBJ2-5|.|TRBV20-1|few
SARDIGRDQETQY
>TRBJ1-5|TRBD1|TRBV6-2/TRBV6-3|.
ASTPQGAGNQPQH
>TRBJ1-4|TRBD1|TRBV7-9|.
ASSLTGTGVEKLF
>TRBJ1-2|.|TRBV7-2|.
ASSLVSGPSYGYT
>TRBJ1-5|.|TRBV12-3/TRBV12-4|.
AKRPGILDSNQPQH
>.|.|TRBV10-2|.
ASRQETQF
>TRBJ2-1|TRBD1|TRBV10-2|.
ASSWTGAGNEQF
>TRBJ2-1|.|TRBV5-6|.
ASSLAFSQGYNEQF
>TRBJ2-2|TRBD2|TRBV27|.
ASSFLAGELGELS
>TRBJ2-7|.|TRBV27|few
ASRGSAYEQY
>TRBJ1-6|.|TRBV6-5|.
ASSYSPSSYNSPLH
>TRBJ1-2|TRBD1|TRBV3-1|.
ASSQRTGFGYT
>TRBJ2-5|.|TRBV29-1|.
SVVKGEETQY
>TRBJ1-2|TRBD1|TRBV25-1|.
ASSGRQGHYGYT
>TRBJ2-3|.|TRBV29-1|.
SVKGDTQY
>TRBJ2-2|TRBD2|TRBV24-1|many
ATGASGGELF
>TRBJ2-1|TRBD1|TRBV11-3|.
ASSPERQGAYKEQF
>TRBJ2-7|.|TRBV29-1|.
SVSPGGRIYEQY
>TRBJ2-7|.|TRBV4-1|once
ASSQVGGREQY
>TRBJ2-7|.|TRBV4-1|.
ASSLYAGEEIHEQY
>TRBJ2-5|TRBD2|TRBV4-2|.
ASSPLATSRETQY
>TRBJ1-5|.|TRBV28|.
ASSSNQGYSNQPQH
>.|.|TRBV3-1|.
ASSPHGQETQY
>TRBJ2-7|.|TRBV7-2|.
ASSFPSATYEQY
>TRBJ2-7|TRBD2|TRBV6-6|few
ASTPGGRITYEQY
>TRBJ2-1|TRBD2|TRBV4-1|.
ASSHERGGDEQF
>TRBJ1-5|.|TRBV4-3|.
ASSQEIRQPQH
>TRBJ2-1|.|TRBV20-1|.
SARDSTSYNEQF
>TRBJ2-3|.|TRBV7-2|.
ASSLDGVGTDTQY
>TRBJ2-7|TRBD2|TRBV20-1|few
SALRAASGQSYEQY
>TRBJ2-3|TRBD2|TRBV5-1|few
ASSLEFGSGGEDTQY